The clone carrying this TCR beta chain has more than one count but fewer than ten. As yet, its antigen is unknown. With a J-beta primer mix and a sample-barcoded 5' primer, a second PCR ran roughly 6 to 12 cycles. Every cDNA molecule bore a tag from a template-switch adaptor containing 12 random nucleotides. TCRdb re-called the 5' RACE reads through MiXCR, storing one row per CDR3 protein. The sample shows hundreds of thousands of distinct CDR3 sequences, more than 55% of them seen only once. The data belong to a study of blood T cells in healthy people across ages. V lost 1 base to trimming and J lost 4 bases, with 10 bases between them. This CDR3 contains 14 residues. Germline V gives CDR1 SGHVS, CDR2 FQNEAQ. Notes on the study in general: TCR beta diversity, measured per million T cells, fell in a roughly linear way with age.

The specimen was blood. The V call is TRBV7-8, the J call TRBJ1-2; a possible D gene is TRBD1 (5 bases). This TCR was sampled from a man in his forties in good health. The DNA for the CDR3 is TGTGCCAGCAGCTTAGATCAGGGAACCTATGGCTACACCTTC. Its protein product is CASSLDQGTYGYTF.